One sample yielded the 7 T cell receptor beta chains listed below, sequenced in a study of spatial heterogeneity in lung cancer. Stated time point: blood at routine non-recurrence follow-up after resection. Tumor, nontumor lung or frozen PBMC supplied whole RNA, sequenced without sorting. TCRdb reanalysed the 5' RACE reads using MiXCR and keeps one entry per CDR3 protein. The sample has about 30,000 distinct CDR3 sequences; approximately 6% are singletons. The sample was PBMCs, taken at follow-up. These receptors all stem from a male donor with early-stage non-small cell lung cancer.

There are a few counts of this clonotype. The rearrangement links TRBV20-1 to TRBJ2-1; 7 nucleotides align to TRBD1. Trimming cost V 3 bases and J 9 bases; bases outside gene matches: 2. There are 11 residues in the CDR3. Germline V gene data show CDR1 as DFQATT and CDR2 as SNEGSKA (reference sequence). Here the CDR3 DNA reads TGCAGTGCTAGTTCAGGGGGTGAGCAGTTCTTC. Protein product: CSASSGGEQFF.

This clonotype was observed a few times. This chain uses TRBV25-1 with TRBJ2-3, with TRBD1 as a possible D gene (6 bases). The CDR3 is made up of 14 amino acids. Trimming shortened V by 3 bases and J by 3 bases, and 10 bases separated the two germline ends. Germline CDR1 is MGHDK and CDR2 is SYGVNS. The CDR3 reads CASSDRGITDTQYF. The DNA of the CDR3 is TGTGCCAGCAGTGATAGGGGGATAACAGATACGCAGTATTTT.

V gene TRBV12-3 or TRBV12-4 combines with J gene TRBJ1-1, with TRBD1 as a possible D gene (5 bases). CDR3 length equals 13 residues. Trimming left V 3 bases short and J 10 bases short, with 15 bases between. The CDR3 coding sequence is TGTGCCAGCAGTTTCGGGACTTCCTTAGGAGCTTTCTTT. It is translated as CASSFGTSLGAFF.

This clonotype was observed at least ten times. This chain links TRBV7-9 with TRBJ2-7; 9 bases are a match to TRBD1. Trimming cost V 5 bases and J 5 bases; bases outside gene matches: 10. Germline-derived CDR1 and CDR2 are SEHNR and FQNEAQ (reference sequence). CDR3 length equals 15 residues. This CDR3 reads CASSIPGQGADEQYF. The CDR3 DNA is TGTGCCAGCAGCATACCGGGACAGGGAGCGGACGAGCAGTACTTC.

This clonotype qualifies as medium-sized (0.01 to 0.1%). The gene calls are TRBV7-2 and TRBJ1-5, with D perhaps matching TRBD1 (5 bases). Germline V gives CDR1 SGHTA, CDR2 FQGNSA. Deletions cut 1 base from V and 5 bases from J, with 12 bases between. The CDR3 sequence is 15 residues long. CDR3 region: CASSLERGLHQPQHF. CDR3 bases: TGTGCCAGCAGCTTAGAAAGGGGCCTCCATCAGCCCCAGCATTTT.

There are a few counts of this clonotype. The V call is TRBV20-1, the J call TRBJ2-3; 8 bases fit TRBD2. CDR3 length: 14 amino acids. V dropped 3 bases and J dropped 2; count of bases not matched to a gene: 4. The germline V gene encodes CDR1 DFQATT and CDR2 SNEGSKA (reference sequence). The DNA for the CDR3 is TGCAGTGCTAGCGGGGGGGCAATCACAGATACGCAGTATTTT. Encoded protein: CSASGGAITDTQYF.

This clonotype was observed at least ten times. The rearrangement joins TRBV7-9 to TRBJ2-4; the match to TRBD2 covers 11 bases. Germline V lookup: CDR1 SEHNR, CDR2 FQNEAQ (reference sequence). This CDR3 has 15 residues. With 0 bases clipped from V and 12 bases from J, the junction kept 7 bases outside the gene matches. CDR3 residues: CASSLATSGEEAQYF. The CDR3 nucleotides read TGTGCCAGCAGCTTAGCGACTAGCGGGGAAGAGGCTCAGTACTTC.